The 13 T cell receptor beta chains presented below share a single source sample, sequenced in a study of regulatory T cells in long-lasting Graves disease. Building the TCR beta libraries relied on iRepertoire HTBI primers, and CDR3 regions underwent Arm-PCR. One entry per CDR3 protein results from TCRdb running MiXCR on the multiplex PCR reads. The sample includes about 380,000 distinct CDR3 sequences, around 15% of them seen just once. Time point of the sample: newly diagnosed GD, antithyroid drugs for less than 3 months. Researchers made the TCR library from RNA that was extracted from PBMCs. The starting material was peripheral blood mononuclear cells (PBMCs), obtained at new diagnosis, from a patient treated with antithyroid drugs. These receptors were obtained from a female donor with Graves disease.

This clonotype was picked up one time. This chain links TRBV30 with TRBJ1-2; no firm D call. The CDR3 extends over 12 amino acids. Germline CDR1 is GTSNPN and CDR2 is SVGIG (reference sequence). V was trimmed by 3 bases and J by 2 bases, leaving 7 bases between them. CDR3 coding DNA: TGTGCCTGGAGCACGGTGAACTATGGCTACACCTTC. Encoded protein: CAWSTVNYGYTF.

Regarding this clonotype: A much bigger clone sits one base away, suggesting this may be a read error. The CDR3 DNA sequence: TGTGCCAGCAGTTACTTGGGGACAGCACCAAGCTCTGGGGCCAACGTCCTGACTTTC. It yields the protein CASSYLGTAPSSGANVLTF. This chain connects TRBV6-2 or TRBV6-3 to TRBJ2-6; 7 positions agree with TRBD1. The CDR3 sequence is 19 residues long. The germline V gene has CDR1 MNHEY and CDR2 SVGEGT. Trimming cost V 1 base and J 0 bases; bases outside gene matches: 9.

This clonotype occurred many times. The V call is TRBV9, the J call TRBJ2-7; D is perhaps TRBD1 (5 bases). There are 14 residues in the CDR3. CDR1 SGDLS and CDR2 YYNGEE come from the germline V gene. V lost 0 bases and J 3 bases, leaving 10 bases between the germline ends. The CDR3 sequence is CASSVAYRGYEQYF. The CDR3, as DNA: TGTGCCAGCAGCGTAGCCTATAGGGGCTACGAGCAGTACTTC.

The chain joins TRBV27 to TRBJ1-6; no reliable D call. V was shortened by 5 bases and J by 13 bases, with 12 bases between the two germline ends. The V gene's germline CDR1 is MNHEY and CDR2 SMNVEV (reference sequence). The CDR3 runs to 12 residues. The CDR3 protein is CASSTPPWPLHF. DNA for the CDR3: TGTGCCAGCAGTACCCCGCCGTGGCCCCTCCACTTT.

This rearrangement joins TRBV20-1 to TRBJ2-1, with TRBD2 matching over 16 bases. Germline-derived CDR1 and CDR2 are DFQATT and SNEGSKA (reference sequence). There are 14 residues in the CDR3. The J segment lost 7 bases and the V segment lost 5 bases, leaving 2 bases of the junction unmatched. The DNA of the CDR3 is TGCAGTGCTGAGGGACTAGCGGGAGGGAATGAGCAGTTCTTC. As protein: CSAEGLAGGNEQFF.

This clonotype came up once. This likely stems from a read error, as it lies one base from a far larger clone. The V and J genes are TRBV7-9 and TRBJ2-1, with 7 positions matching TRBD1. This CDR3 has 12 amino acids. The junction had 8 bases not matched to a gene; V was cut back by 8 bases and J by 10 bases. Germline CDR1 SEHNR, CDR2 FQNEAQ (reference sequence). The CDR3, as DNA: TGTGCCAGCGGGGACAGCGCCTACGAGCAGTTCTTC. Translated, it gives CASGDSAYEQFF.

This clonotype was seen at least ten times. This sequence joins TRBV10-3 and TRBJ2-7, with 7 bases matching TRBD1. V lost 0 bases to trimming and J lost 2 bases; unmatched junction nucleotides: 7. CDR1 ENHRY and CDR2 SYGVKD come from the germline V gene. There are 16 residues in the CDR3. CDR3 coding DNA: TGTGCCATCAGTGAGTCCGTATGGGACAGCCCCTACGAGCAGTACTTC. Amino acid sequence: CAISESVWDSPYEQYF.

This clonotype came up many times. The chain recombines TRBV15 with TRBJ1-5; D may be TRBD1 (6 bases). The CDR3 length is 15 residues. The germline V and J ends were trimmed by 0 bases and 4 bases, with 10 bases remaining between them. The germline V gene encodes CDR1 LNHNV and CDR2 YYDKDF (reference sequence). Written as DNA, the CDR3 is TGTGCCACCAGCAGAGAGGACAGTTGGAATCAGCCCCAGCATTTT. Translating gives CATSREDSWNQPQHF.

At least ten counts were recorded for this clonotype. V gene TRBV5-6 combines with J gene TRBJ1-5; D is uncertain. The V end was cut by 0 bases, the J end by 0 bases, with 7 bases between. Germline values: CDR1 SGHDT, CDR2 YYEEEE. CDR3 size: 15 residues. The CDR3: CASSLGVYSNQPQHF. CDR3 sequence (DNA): TGTGCCAGCAGCTTGGGAGTTTATAGCAATCAGCCCCAGCATTTT.

Ten or more counts support this clonotype. The chain employs TRBV4-1 and TRBJ1-2; 9 bases agree with TRBD1. The junction had 7 bases not matched to a gene; V was cut back by 2 bases and J by 6 bases. The CDR3 runs to 15 residues. CDR1 and CDR2 from the germline V gene are MGHRA and YSYEKL. The DNA of the CDR3 is TGCGCCAGCAGCCAAACACAGGGGGCGTCAGATGGCTACACCTTC. Translation gives CASSQTQGASDGYTF.

In its sample, this clonotype was seen many times. The chain links TRBV18 to TRBJ2-7; no firm D call. The CDR3 is 11 residues long. Germline CDR1 is KGHSH and CDR2 is LQKENI. With 6 bases removed from V and 5 bases from J, the gap between germline ends came to 8 bases. DNA of the CDR3: TGTGCCAGCTCTCTCAACCACGAGCAGTACTTC. Its translation is CASSLNHEQYF. The whole variable domain, remainder taken from reference TRBV18 and TRBJ2-7, is NAGVMQNPRHLVRRRGQEARLRCSPMKGHSHVYWYRQLPEEGLKFMVYLQKENIIDESGMPKERFSAEFPKEGPSILRIQQVVRGDSAAYFCASSLNHEQYFGPGTRLTVT.

This clonotype was seen many times. This chain connects TRBV10-3 to TRBJ2-1; 7 bases are shared with TRBD1. Germline CDR1 and CDR2: ENHRY and SYGVKD. The length of the CDR3 is 13 residues. V lost 5 bases to trimming and J lost 7 bases; unmatched junction nucleotides: 5. In DNA, the CDR3 is TGTGCCATCAGTACTCACAGGGGAAATGAGCAGTTCTTC. Its translation: CAISTHRGNEQFF.

This rearrangement joins TRBV7-6 to TRBJ2-1; a possible D gene is TRBD1 (5 bases). The CDR3 covers 16 residues. Trimming stripped 3 bases from V and 5 bases from J, with 17 bases between. Germline CDR1 and CDR2: SGHVS and FNYEAQ. The CDR3 nucleotides are TGTGCCAGCAGCTTCCAGGGCCCCTTAGAGGACAATGAGCAGTTCTTC. It encodes CASSFQGPLEDNEQFF. The entire variable domain, with the rest obtained from reference TRBV7-6 and TRBJ2-1, is as follows: GAGVSQSPRYKVTKRGQDVALRCDPISGHVSLYWYRQALGQGPEFLTYFNYEAQQDKSGLPNDRFSAERPEGSISTLTIQRTEQRDSAMYRCASSFQGPLEDNEQFFGPGTRLTVL.